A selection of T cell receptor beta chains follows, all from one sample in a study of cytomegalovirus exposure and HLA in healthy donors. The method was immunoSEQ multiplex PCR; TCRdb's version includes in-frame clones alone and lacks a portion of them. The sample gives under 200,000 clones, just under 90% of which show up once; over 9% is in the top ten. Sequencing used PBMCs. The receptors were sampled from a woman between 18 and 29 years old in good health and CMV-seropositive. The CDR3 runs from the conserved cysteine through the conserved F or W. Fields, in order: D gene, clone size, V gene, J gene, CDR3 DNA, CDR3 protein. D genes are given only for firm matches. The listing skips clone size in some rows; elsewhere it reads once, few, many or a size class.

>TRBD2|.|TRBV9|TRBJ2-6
TGTGCCAGCAGCTTGCTCGGGACTAGCTATGGGGCCAACGTCCTGACTTTC
CASSLLGTSYGANVLTF
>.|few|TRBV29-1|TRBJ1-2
TGCAGCGTTGACCGTCCGAGATTGAATGGCTACACCTTC
CSVDRPRLNGYTF
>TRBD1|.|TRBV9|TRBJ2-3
TGTGCCAGCAGCCTTCGGACAGGGGGGAGCACAGATACGCAGTATTTT
CASSLRTGGSTDTQYF
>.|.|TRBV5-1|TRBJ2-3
TGCGCCAGTCGGGAGTTTACAGATACGCAGTATTTT
CASREFTDTQYF
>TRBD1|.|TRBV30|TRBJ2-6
TGTGCCTGGCAACGGACAGGGGGTCTCTCTGGGGCCAACGTCCTGACTTTC
CAWQRTGGLSGANVLTF
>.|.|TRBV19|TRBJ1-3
TGTGCCAGCTACGTTTCGGGGTCTGGAAACACCATATATTTT
CASYVSGSGNTIYF
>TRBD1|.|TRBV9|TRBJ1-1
TGTGCCAGCAGCGGTGCCGGGACAGGGGGCATGAACACTGAAGCTTTCTTT
CASSGAGTGGMNTEAFF
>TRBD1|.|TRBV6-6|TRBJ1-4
TGTGCCAGCAGTAAACAGGGGGCAACTAATGAAAAACTGTTTTTT
CASSKQGATNEKLFF
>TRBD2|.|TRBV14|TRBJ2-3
TGTGCCAGCAGCACTCTAGCGGGGGGGATCACAGATACGCAGTATTTT
CASSTLAGGITDTQYF
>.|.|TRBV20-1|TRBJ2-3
TGCAGTGCTAGAACACCAGATACGCAGTATTTT
CSARTPDTQYF
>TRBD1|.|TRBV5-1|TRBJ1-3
TGCGCCAGCGGACAAGGGACAGGGAGAAACACCATATATTTT
CASGQGTGRNTIYF
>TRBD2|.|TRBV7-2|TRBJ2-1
TGTGCCAGCAGCCAACTAGCGGGAGTGTATCCGTTCTTC
CASSQLAGVYPFF
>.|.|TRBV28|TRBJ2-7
TGTGCCAGCAGTTTATTAGGCCAGGGATACGAGCAGTACTTC
CASSLLGQGYEQYF
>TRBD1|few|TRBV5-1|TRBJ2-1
TGCGCCAGCAGCTTCACAGGGGGAAATGAGCAGTTCTTC
CASSFTGGNEQFF
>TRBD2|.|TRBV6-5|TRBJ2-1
TGTGCCAGCAGCCCGGGACTAGCGGGAGGTAAGCAGTTCTTC
CASSPGLAGGKQFF
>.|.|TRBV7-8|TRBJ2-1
TGTGCCAGCAGCTTAGCGGGGGGATACAATGAGCAGTTCTTC
CASSLAGGYNEQFF
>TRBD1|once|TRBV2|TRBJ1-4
TGTGCCAGCAGCTCTGGAACAGGGGCTGCAACTAATGAAAAACTGTTTTTT
CASSSGTGAATNEKLFF
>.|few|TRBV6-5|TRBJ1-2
TGTGCCACCGCGACAGGTGGGGGAGGCTACACCTTC
CATATGGGGYTF
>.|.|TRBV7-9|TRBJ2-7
TGTGCCAGCAGCCGCCTTAGGGGCGACAGCAGCGAGCAGTACTTC
CASSRLRGDSSEQYF
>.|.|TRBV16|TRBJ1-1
TGTGCCAGCAGCCTACAGGTGGAGGGCTTAACTGAAGCTTTCTTT
CASSLQVEGLTEAFF
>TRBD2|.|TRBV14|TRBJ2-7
TGTGCCAGCAGCCCAGCGGGGGTCCCCTACGAGCAGTACTTC
CASSPAGVPYEQYF
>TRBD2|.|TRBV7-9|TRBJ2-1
TGTGCCAGCAGCTTATGGGTCGGGCTCGGGAGGAATGAGCAGTTCTTC
CASSLWVGLGRNEQFF
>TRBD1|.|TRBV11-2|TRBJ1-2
TGTGCCAGCAGGGTGACAGGGACTAACTATGGCTACACCTTC
CASRVTGTNYGYTF
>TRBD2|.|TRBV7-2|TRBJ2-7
TGTGCCAGCAGCTTAGTTTTGCGGGAGGAGTACGAGCAGTACTTC
CASSLVLREEYEQYF
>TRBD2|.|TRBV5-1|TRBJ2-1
TGCGCCAGCAGCTTGTTATCGGGACTAGCGTACAATGAGCAGTTCTTC
CASSLLSGLAYNEQFF
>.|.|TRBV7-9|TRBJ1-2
TGTGCCAGCAGCCCTGACAGATTGTATGGCTACACCTTC
CASSPDRLYGYTF
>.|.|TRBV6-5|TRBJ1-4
TGTGCCAGCAGTCCTCTTGTTGCAACTAATGAAAAACTGTTTTTT
CASSPLVATNEKLFF
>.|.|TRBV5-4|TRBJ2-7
TGTGCCAGCAGCTTGGCCTATGGCTACGAGCAGTACTTC
CASSLAYGYEQYF
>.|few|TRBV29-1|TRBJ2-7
TGCAGCGAGGGCCTACAGGGCTCCTACGAGCAGTACTTC
CSEGLQGSYEQYF
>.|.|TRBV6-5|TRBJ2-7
TGTGCCAGCAGTTACGCTACAGGGTCCGAGCAGTACTTC
CASSYATGSEQYF